Listed here are 16 T cell receptor beta chains from one sample, sequenced in a study of post-analysis software for immune sequencing data. Antigens of these TCRs are unknown. Study conclusions and caveats: Five or six TRBV segments, TRBV5-6, TRBV5-1 and TRBV20-1 among them, were found more frequent in patients than controls.

Incorporated into the TCR beta cDNA libraries were unique molecular identifiers, which served to reduce PCR and sequencing biases. MiXCR was run by TCRdb on the PCR reads, yielding one entry per CDR3 protein. The sample has hundreds of thousands of distinct CDR3 sequences; about 27% are singletons. The sample consisted of blood. Every receptor here comes from a girl aged 5-17 years with multiple sclerosis.

Remarks on this clonotype: A much larger clone is a single base away; this may be a read error. The chain links TRBV29-1 to TRBJ2-3; maybe TRBD2 (6 bases). Germline values: CDR1 SQVTM, CDR2 ANQGSEA. The V gene lost 7 bases and the J gene lost 6 bases, with 17 bases spanning the gap. The CDR3 sequence is 13 residues long. The CDR3, as DNA: TGCAGCGCCTGTAATAACGGGAGTGATACGCAGTATTTT. Encoded protein: CSACNNGSDTQYF.

This clonotype showed up just a few times. CDR3 sequence: CASRGLAGVYQYNEQFF. The CDR3 bases are TGTGCCAGCAGGGGACTAGCGGGAGTCTACCAGTACAATGAGCAGTTCTTC. The chain is built from TRBV12-3 or TRBV12-4 and TRBJ2-1, with 14 bases aligning to TRBD2. The CDR3 spans 17 residues. Trimming at V came to 6 bases and at J to 4 bases, leaving 8 bases not matched to a gene.

The chain couples TRBV5-5 to TRBJ2-1; D perhaps matches TRBD1 (6 bases). CDR3 length: 16 amino acids. Germline V lookup: CDR1 SGHKS, CDR2 YYEKEE (reference sequence). V lost 4 bases to trimming and J lost 4 bases, with 18 bases between them. DNA of the CDR3: TGTGCCAGCAGCCTGGGGGCCCGACCGGGGTACAATGAGCAGTTCTTC. It codes for CASSLGARPGYNEQFF.

This clonotype appeared a few times. The CDR3 region has the DNA TGTGCCACCACAAGCGCCACAGGGTTCTCTTATCAGCCCCAGCATTTT. Its protein product is CATTSATGFSYQPQHF. The chain uses TRBV28 and TRBJ1-5; D possibly corresponds to TRBD1 (6 bases). This CDR3 is 16 amino acids long. V was shortened by 10 bases and J by 5 bases, with 24 bases between the two germline ends. Germline-derived CDR1 and CDR2 are MDHEN and SYDVKM.

The chain uses TRBV20-1 and TRBJ2-3, with 10 nucleotides matching TRBD2. The CDR3 totals 18 residues. CDR1 and CDR2 (germline): DFQATT, SNEGSKA (reference sequence). Unmatched junction bases numbered 13, after V lost 2 bases and J lost 2 bases. This chain's CDR3 is CSARKSPGLAANTDTQYF. CDR3 bases: TGCAGTGCTAGAAAGTCCCCCGGACTAGCGGCGAACACAGATACGCAGTATTTT.

This clonotype was found many times. The chain is built from TRBV29-1 and TRBJ2-1; weak D call: TRBD1 (5 bases). Trimming took 7 bases from V and 5 from J, leaving 15 bases between them. Germline CDR1 SQVTM, CDR2 ANQGSEA. The CDR3 contains 13 residues. The CDR3, as DNA: TGCAGCGCCCTGGGGCCCTACCACAATGAGCAGTTCTTC. Its protein product is CSALGPYHNEQFF.

The chain has TRBV7-2 and TRBJ2-4; either TRBD1 or TRBD2 may fit D (5 bases each). Germline V gene sequence: CDR1 SGHTA, CDR2 FQGNSA. CDR3 size: 15 residues. V was cut by 5 bases and J by 0 bases, with 11 bases left in between. CDR3 region: CASSRTGPAKNIQYF. In DNA, the CDR3 is TGTGCCAGCAGCCGGACGGGACCAGCCAAAAACATTCAGTACTTC.

The chain recombines TRBV7-8 with TRBJ2-5; the D gene is possibly TRBD2 (6 bases). Germline V CDR1 and CDR2: SGHVS, FQNEAQ. V lost 0 bases, J lost 5 bases, and 16 bases lay in between. The CDR3 contains 16 residues. The CDR3 loop reads CASSLARQTSLETQYF. Written as DNA, the CDR3 is TGTGCCAGCAGCTTAGCCCGACAAACTAGCTTGGAGACCCAGTACTTC.

In this sample, this clonotype turned up a few times. The chain couples TRBV7-2 to TRBJ1-4; D gene ambiguous. The V gene's germline CDR1 is SGHTA and CDR2 FQGNSA. This CDR3 spans 16 amino acids. V lost 0 bases and J 8 bases, leaving 16 bases between the germline ends. This chain's CDR3 is CASSLARADFGEKLFF. CDR3 bases: TGTGCCAGCAGCTTAGCCCGGGCAGATTTCGGCGAAAAACTGTTTTTT.

The chain employs TRBV5-3 and TRBJ2-7; 7 bases match TRBD2. TRBV5-3 qualifies as an ORF whose function is uncertain. This CDR3 has 15 residues. The V and J ends lost 10 bases and 7 bases, in that order; junction bases with no gene match: 20. CDR3 nucleotides: TGTGCCGGAGACCTAGCGGATAGCTCCTACAATGAGCAGTACTTC. This sequence encodes CAGDLADSSYNEQYF.

The V gene is TRBV10-1, the J gene TRBJ2-1, with D tentatively TRBD2 (7 bases). Germline CDR1 reads WNHNN; CDR2 reads SYGVQD (reference sequence). The CDR3 contains 15 residues. V shed 4 bases and J shed 10 bases, with 20 bases lying between them. The CDR3 region is CASSGIRGGDREQFF. The DNA of the CDR3 is TGCGCCAGCAGTGGGATCAGGGGAGGGGATAGGGAGCAGTTCTTC.

In this sample, this clonotype turned up many times. This chain joins TRBV4-3 and TRBJ2-5; D is unclear. The CDR3 spans 15 residues. Germline loops: CDR1 LGHNA, CDR2 YSLEER. The ends were cut back, 0 bases at V and 2 bases at J, with 10 bases in the middle. Written as DNA, the CDR3 is TGCGCCAGCAGCCAAGATTGGGTGCCACAAGAGACCCAGTACTTC. As protein: CASSQDWVPQETQYF.

Comment on this clonotype: A junction boundary mismatches the germline segment, possibly from a read error. This rearrangement joins TRBV5-1 to TRBJ2-5, with 7 bases that match TRBD1. The CDR3 consists of 14 residues. Germline assignment: CDR1 SGHRS and CDR2 YFSETQ. CDR3 amino acids: CVSSGTGAGETQYF. CDR3 coding DNA: TGCGTCAGCAGCGGCACAGGGGCCGGTGAGACCCAGTACTTC.

The chain uses TRBV20-1 and TRBJ1-2; unclear D gene. Germline V gene data show CDR1 as DFQATT and CDR2 as SNEGSKA (reference sequence). CDR3 length: 13 residues. Trimming cost V 0 bases and J 3 bases, with 8 bases left between them. The CDR3 is CSARDRADYGYTF. CDR3 nucleotide sequence: TGCAGTGCTAGAGATCGGGCAGACTATGGCTACACCTTC.

CDR3 nucleotide sequence: TGTGCCAGCAGTGAAGGCGGGGCCACGAACTATGGCTACACCTTC. It codes for CASSEGGATNYGYTF. V and J are TRBV6-1 and TRBJ1-2, with D perhaps matching TRBD1 (5 bases). The CDR3 is 15 amino acids. CDR1 and CDR2 (germline): MNHNS, SASEGT. The V end was cut by 1 base, the J end by 2 bases, with 11 bases between.

This clonotype was seen a handful of times. The chain combines TRBV5-4 with TRBJ1-2; D possibly corresponds to TRBD1 (5 bases). CDR1 and CDR2 (germline): SGHNT, YYREEE (reference sequence). The CDR3 sequence is 14 residues long. Trimming shortened V by 0 bases and J by 8 bases, and 14 bases separated the two germline ends. As DNA, the CDR3 is TGTGCCAGCAGCTTGGTGCGAACAGAGGGGGGCTACACCTTC. This sequence encodes CASSLVRTEGGYTF.